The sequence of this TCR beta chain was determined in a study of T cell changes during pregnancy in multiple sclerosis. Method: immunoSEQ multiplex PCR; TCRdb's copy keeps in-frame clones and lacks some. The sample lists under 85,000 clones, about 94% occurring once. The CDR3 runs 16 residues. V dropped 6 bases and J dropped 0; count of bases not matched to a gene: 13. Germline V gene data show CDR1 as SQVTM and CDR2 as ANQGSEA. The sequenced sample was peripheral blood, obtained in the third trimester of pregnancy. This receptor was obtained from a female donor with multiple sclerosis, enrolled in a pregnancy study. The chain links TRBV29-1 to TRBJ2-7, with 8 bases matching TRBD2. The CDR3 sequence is CSVQGAQRGSSYEQYF. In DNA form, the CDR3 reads TGCAGCGTACAAGGGGCTCAGCGGGGGAGCTCCTACGAGCAGTACTTC.